The 15 T cell receptor beta chains given below trace back to one sample, sequenced in a study of regulatory T cells in long-lasting Graves disease. CDR3 regions were amplified by Arm-PCR using iRepertoire HTBI primers to build TCR beta libraries. TCRdb fed the multiplex PCR reads into MiXCR, producing one record per CDR3 protein. The table has 450,000 to 650,000 distinct CDR3 sequences, about 16% seen once. Described time point: newly diagnosed GD, antithyroid drugs for less than 3 months. Construction of the TCR library relied on RNA isolated from PBMCs. This sample also appeared in a second study, on T cells in Graves' hyperthyroidism and ophthalmopathy.

The material sequenced was peripheral blood mononuclear cells (PBMCs), taken at new diagnosis, from a patient treated with antithyroid drugs. All receptors derive from a woman aged 40-65 years with Graves disease.

Comments on this clonotype: This clone may be a read error of a much larger clone one base away. The chain couples TRBV3-1 to TRBJ2-4; 12 bases agree with TRBD1. The J call may be mistaken, given a closer DNA end match to TRBJ2-5. The germline V gene has CDR1 LGHDT and CDR2 YNNKEL (reference sequence). The CDR3 runs 16 residues. The CDR3 coding sequence is TGTGCCAGCAGCCCCAAGGGACAGGGGGCTCAAGGGACCCAGTACTTC. Protein sequence: CASSPKGQGAQGTQYF.

There are many counts of this clonotype. The V and J genes are TRBV6-1 and TRBJ1-1; TRBD1 agrees at 8 bases. In germline, CDR1 is MNHNS, CDR2 SASEGT. CDR3 size: 14 residues. The ends lost 5 bases at V and 9 bases at J; junction bases unmatched: 11. In nucleotides, the CDR3 is TGTGCCAGCAGTCCAGAGTTTGACAGGGGACAAGCTTTCTTT. It translates to CASSPEFDRGQAFF.

The rearrangement uses TRBV5-1 and TRBJ1-6; 8 nucleotides align to TRBD1. This CDR3 has 17 amino acids. The ends lost 0 bases at V and 7 bases at J; junction bases unmatched: 9. In germline, CDR1 is SGHRS, CDR2 YFSETQ. CDR3 protein: CASSLDLATGGNSPLHF. The CDR3 region has the DNA TGCGCCAGCAGCTTGGACCTAGCTACAGGGGGAAATTCACCCCTCCACTTT.

This clonotype was counted ten times or more. The V call is TRBV5-1, the J call TRBJ2-7; D is ambiguous. The V end lost 0 bases, the J end lost 2 bases, and 6 bases lay between the germline ends. Germline V gene lookup returns CDR1 SGHRS and CDR2 YFSETQ. The CDR3 length is 13 residues. The CDR3 here is CASSLELPYEQYF. As DNA, the CDR3 is TGCGCCAGCAGCTTGGAACTCCCCTACGAGCAGTACTTC. Full variable domain (remainder filled in from reference TRBV5-1 and TRBJ2-7): KAGVTQTPRYLIKTRGQQVTLSCSPISGHRSVSWYQQTPGQGLQFLFEYFSETQRNKGNFPGRFSGRQFSNSRSEMNVSTLELGDSALYLCASSLELPYEQYFGPGTRLTVT.

This clonotype was observed a handful of times. The rearrangement uses TRBV11-2 and TRBJ2-2, with 9 nucleotides matching TRBD1. The CDR3 runs 20 residues. Germline V gene lookup returns CDR1 SGHAT and CDR2 FQNNGV. J lost 2 bases, V lost 6 bases, and 19 bases had no gene match. DNA for the CDR3: TGTGCCAGCAGTTCTATCCGGGACAGGGTGTTGAAGGACAACACCGGGGAGCTGTTTTTT. Translating it yields CASSSIRDRVLKDNTGELFF.

There are many counts of this clonotype. The V and J genes are TRBV5-1 and TRBJ2-1, with D maybe TRBD2 (6 bases). Looked up from germline, CDR1 is SGHRS and CDR2 is YFSETQ. The ends were cut back, 0 bases at V and 9 bases at J, with 19 bases in the middle. The CDR3 runs 16 residues. The CDR3 bases are TGCGCCAGCAGCTTGGTGCCCCCTTACACCGGGGGTGAGCAGTTCTTC. Protein product: CASSLVPPYTGGEQFF.

This clonotype appeared a few times. The V gene is TRBV28, the J gene TRBJ2-6; D is ambiguous. This CDR3 contains 16 residues. Germline CDR1 and CDR2: MDHEN and SYDVKM. Trimming stripped 5 bases from V and 0 bases from J, with 11 bases between. The CDR3 nucleotides read TGTGCCAGCAGTCCAAATGATTACTCTGGGGCCAACGTCCTGACTTTC. This codes for CASSPNDYSGANVLTF.

This clonotype has just a few counts. The chain uses TRBV20-1 and TRBJ1-2; 9 bases align to TRBD1. The CDR3 has 16 amino acids. V lost 1 base, J lost 8 bases, and 14 bases stayed unmatched. Germline V CDR1 and CDR2: DFQATT, SNEGSKA (reference sequence). The CDR3 DNA follows: TGCAGTGCTAGAGGGGGCCGGGACAGGGAGTTTGGCGGCTACACCTTC. Protein product: CSARGGRDREFGGYTF.

This clonotype was seen repeatedly, ten times or more. The chain is built from TRBV12-3 or TRBV12-4 and TRBJ1-1, with 8 nucleotides matching TRBD1. V dropped 6 bases and J dropped 6; count of bases not matched to a gene: 9. The CDR3 extends over 14 amino acids. The CDR3 DNA follows: TGTGCCAGCAGCCCCAGACAGGGGAGCGCTGAAGCTTTCTTT. Translation gives CASSPRQGSAEAFF.

This clonotype was seen at least ten times. The chain combines TRBV20-1 with TRBJ1-1; D is ambiguous. V was trimmed by 5 bases and J by 5 bases, leaving 15 bases between them. CDR1 and CDR2 from the germline V gene are DFQATT and SNEGSKA (reference sequence). This CDR3 comprises 13 residues. The CDR3 nucleotides are TGCAGTGCTGGGTACCTAGGCAGGACTGAAGCTTTCTTT. Protein product: CSAGYLGRTEAFF.

In its sample, this clonotype was seen many times. The genes are TRBV11-3 and TRBJ2-5; D not certain. CDR3 size: 13 residues. Germline CDR1 SGHNT, CDR2 YENEEA. The germline V and J ends were trimmed by 4 bases and 3 bases, with 9 bases remaining between them. DNA of the CDR3: TGTGCCAGCAGCTCCCACAGAGAAGAGACCCAGTACTTC. This translates into CASSSHREETQYF.

Regarding this clonotype: A clone one base away is much larger, so this may be a read error. V and J are TRBV7-9 and TRBJ2-5, with 7 bases aligning to TRBD1. The V gene's germline CDR1 is SEHNR and CDR2 FQNEAQ (reference sequence). The length of the CDR3 is 17 residues. The CDR3 DNA is TGTACCAGCAGCCCAAACAGGGGAGAGGCATCCCAAGAGACCCAGTACTTC. As protein: CTSSPNRGEASQETQYF.

This clonotype has more than one count but fewer than ten. The V call is TRBV4-1, the J call TRBJ2-1; a possible D gene is TRBD1 (5 bases). This CDR3 comprises 14 residues. The V end lost 1 base, the J end lost 4 bases, and 8 bases lay between the germline ends. CDR1 is MGHRA, CDR2 YSYEKL, per germline. The CDR3 region is CASSQVSGYNEQFF. Here the CDR3 DNA reads TGCGCCAGCAGCCAAGTTTCAGGGTACAATGAGCAGTTCTTC.

In this sample, this clonotype turned up many times. The J gene is TRBJ2-5, the V gene TRBV28; 9 bases are a match to TRBD1. Unmatched junction bases numbered 8, after V lost 4 bases and J lost 2 bases. CDR3 length: 16 residues. Germline V CDR1 and CDR2: MDHEN, SYDVKM. DNA of the CDR3: TGTGCCAGCAGTTCCTGGGGGGACAGGGAGCAAGAGACCCAGTACTTC. This codes for CASSSWGDREQETQYF.

This clonotype was observed a handful of times. This chain links TRBV20-1 with TRBJ2-2; 8 nucleotides agree with TRBD2. V trimming: 1 base; J trimming: 3 bases; junction bases outside the gene matches: 7. CDR1 and CDR2 (germline): DFQATT, SNEGSKA (reference sequence). This CDR3 spans 16 amino acids. CDR3 sequence: CSARGGGGRDTGELFF. The DNA of the CDR3 is TGCAGTGCTAGAGGTGGCGGGGGGCGGGACACCGGGGAGCTGTTTTTT.